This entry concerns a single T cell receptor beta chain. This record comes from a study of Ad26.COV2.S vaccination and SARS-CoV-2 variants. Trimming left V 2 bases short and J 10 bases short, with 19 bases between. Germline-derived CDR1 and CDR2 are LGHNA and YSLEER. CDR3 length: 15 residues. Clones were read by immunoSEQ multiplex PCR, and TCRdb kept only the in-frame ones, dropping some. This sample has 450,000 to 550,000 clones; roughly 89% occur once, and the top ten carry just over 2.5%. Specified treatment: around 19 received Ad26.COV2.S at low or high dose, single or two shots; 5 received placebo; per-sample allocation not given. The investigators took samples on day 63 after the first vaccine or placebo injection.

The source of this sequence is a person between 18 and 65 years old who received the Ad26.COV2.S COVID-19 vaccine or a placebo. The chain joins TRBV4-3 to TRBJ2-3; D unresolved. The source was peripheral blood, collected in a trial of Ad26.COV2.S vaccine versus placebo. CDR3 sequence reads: CASSQWIEHLLPQYF. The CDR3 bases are TGCGCCAGCAGCCAATGGATTGAACACCTCTTACCGCAGTATTTT.